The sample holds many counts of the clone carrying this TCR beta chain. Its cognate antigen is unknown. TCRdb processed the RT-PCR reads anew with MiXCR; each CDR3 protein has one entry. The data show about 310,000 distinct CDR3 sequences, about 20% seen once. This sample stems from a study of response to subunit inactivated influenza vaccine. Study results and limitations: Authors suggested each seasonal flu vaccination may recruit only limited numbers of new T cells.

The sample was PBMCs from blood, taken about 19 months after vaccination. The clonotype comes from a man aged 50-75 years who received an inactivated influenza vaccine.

DNA of the CDR3: TGCAGCGTGTCACAGGGGGGCAATCAGCCCCAGCATTTT. Protein product: CSVSQGGNQPQHF. The rearrangement links TRBV29-1 to TRBJ1-5; 8 nucleotides align to TRBD1. The CDR3 covers 13 residues. Germline assignment: CDR1 SQVTM and CDR2 ANQGSEA. The ends lost 6 bases at V and 2 bases at J; junction bases unmatched: 3. The complete variable domain, with remaining parts taken from reference TRBV29-1 and TRBJ1-5, reads SAVISQKPSRDICQRGTSLTIQCQVDSQVTMMFWYRQQPGQSLTLIATANQGSEATYESGFVIDKFPISRPNLTFSTLTVSNMSPEDSSIYLCSVSQGGNQPQHFGDGTRLSIL.